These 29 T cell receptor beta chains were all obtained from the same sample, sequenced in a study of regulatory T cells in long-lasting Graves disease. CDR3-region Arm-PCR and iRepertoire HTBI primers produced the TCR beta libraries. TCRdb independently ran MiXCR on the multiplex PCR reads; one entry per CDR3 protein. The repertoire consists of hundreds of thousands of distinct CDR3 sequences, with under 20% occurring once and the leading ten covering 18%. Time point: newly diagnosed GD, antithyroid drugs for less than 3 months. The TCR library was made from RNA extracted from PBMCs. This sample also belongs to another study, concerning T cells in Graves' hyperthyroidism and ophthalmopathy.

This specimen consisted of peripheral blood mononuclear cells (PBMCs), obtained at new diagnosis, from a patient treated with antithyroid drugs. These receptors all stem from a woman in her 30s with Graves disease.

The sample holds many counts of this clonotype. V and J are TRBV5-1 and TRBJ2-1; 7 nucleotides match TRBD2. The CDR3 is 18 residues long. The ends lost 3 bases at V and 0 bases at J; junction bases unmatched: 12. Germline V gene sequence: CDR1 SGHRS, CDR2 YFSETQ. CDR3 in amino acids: CASSSAGADFSSYNEQFF. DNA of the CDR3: TGCGCCAGCAGCTCGGCGGGAGCCGACTTCAGCTCCTACAATGAGCAGTTCTTC.

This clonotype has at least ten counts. CDR3 nucleotide sequence: TGTGCCAGCAGCCAAGTAGCTTGGGGCTACACCTTC. Its protein is CASSQVAWGYTF. The genes are TRBV3-1 and TRBJ1-2; D is unclear. The CDR3 sequence is 12 residues long. CDR1 is LGHDT and CDR2 is YNNKEL in the germline V gene (reference sequence). V was shortened by 1 base and J by 8 bases, with 8 bases between the two germline ends.

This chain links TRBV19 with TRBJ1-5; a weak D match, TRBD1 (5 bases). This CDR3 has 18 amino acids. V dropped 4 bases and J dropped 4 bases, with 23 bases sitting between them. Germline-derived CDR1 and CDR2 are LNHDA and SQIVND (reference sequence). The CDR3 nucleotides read TGTGCCAGTAGTAAAGACTGGGACGGTCGGAGTCCAAATCAGCCCCAGCATTTT. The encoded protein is CASSKDWDGRSPNQPQHF.

The CDR3 nucleotides are TGTGCCAGCAGCTTATCGAACTTCTACAATGAGCAGTTCTTC. Protein sequence: CASSLSNFYNEQFF. The genes are TRBV5-5 and TRBJ2-1; D is unclear. Germline lookup yields CDR1 SGHKS and CDR2 YYEKEE (reference sequence). Trimming stripped 2 bases from V and 3 bases from J, with 9 bases between. The length of the CDR3 is 14 residues.

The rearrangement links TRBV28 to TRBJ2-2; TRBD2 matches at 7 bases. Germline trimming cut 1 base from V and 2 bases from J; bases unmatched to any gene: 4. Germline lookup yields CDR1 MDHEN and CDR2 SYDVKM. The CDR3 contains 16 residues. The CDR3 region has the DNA TGTGCCAGCAGTTTATTTCTAGCGGTTAACACCGGGGAGCTGTTTTTT. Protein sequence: CASSLFLAVNTGELFF.

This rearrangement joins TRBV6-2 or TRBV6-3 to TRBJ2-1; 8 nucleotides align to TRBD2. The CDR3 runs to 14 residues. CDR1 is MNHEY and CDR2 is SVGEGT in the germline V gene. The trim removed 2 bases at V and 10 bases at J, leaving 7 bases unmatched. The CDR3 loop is CASSYRIERGEQFF. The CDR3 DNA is TGTGCCAGCAGTTACCGCATCGAGCGGGGGGAGCAGTTCTTC.

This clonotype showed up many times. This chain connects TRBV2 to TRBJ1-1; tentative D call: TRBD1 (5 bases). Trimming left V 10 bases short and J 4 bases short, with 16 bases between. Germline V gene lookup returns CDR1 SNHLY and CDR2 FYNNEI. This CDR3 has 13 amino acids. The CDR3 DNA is TGTGCCACAAACAGGAGCCCCGCCACTGAAGCTTTCTTT. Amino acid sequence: CATNRSPATEAFF. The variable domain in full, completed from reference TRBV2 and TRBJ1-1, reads EPEVTQTPSHQVTQMGQEVILRCVPISNHLYFYWYRQILGQKVEFLVSFYNNEISEKSEIFDDQFSVERPDGSNFTLKIRSTKLEDSAMYFCATNRSPATEAFFGQGTRLTVV.

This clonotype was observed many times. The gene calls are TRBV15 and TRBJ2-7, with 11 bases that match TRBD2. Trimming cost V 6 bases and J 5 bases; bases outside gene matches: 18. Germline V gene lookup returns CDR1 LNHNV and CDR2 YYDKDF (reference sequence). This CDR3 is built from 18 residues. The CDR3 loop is CATSLRSSSSGRNHEQYF. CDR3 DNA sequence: TGTGCCACCAGTCTTCGTTCGAGTTCTAGCGGGAGGAACCACGAGCAGTACTTC. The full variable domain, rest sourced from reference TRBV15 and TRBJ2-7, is DAMVIQNPRYQVTQFGKPVTLSCSQTLNHNVMYWYQQKSSQAPKLLFHYYDKDFNNEADTPDNFQSRRPNTSFCFLDIRSPGLGDTAMYLCATSLRSSSSGRNHEQYFGPGTRLTVT.

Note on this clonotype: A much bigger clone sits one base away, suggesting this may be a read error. CDR3 region: CSARTSGIRDIRNDQYF. Here the CDR3 DNA reads TGCAGTGCTAGGACTAGCGGGATTCGGGACATAAGGAACGACCAGTACTTC. The gene calls are TRBV20-1 and TRBJ2-7; 11 positions agree with TRBD2. The germline V gene has CDR1 DFQATT and CDR2 SNEGSKA (reference sequence). CDR3 length: 17 residues.

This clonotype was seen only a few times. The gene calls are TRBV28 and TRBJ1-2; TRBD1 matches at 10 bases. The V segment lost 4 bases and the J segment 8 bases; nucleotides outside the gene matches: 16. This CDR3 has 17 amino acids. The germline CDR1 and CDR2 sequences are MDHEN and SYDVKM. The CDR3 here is CASSSPSGTGVTSGYTF. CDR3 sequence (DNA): TGTGCCAGCAGTTCCCCCTCCGGGACAGGGGTGACGAGCGGCTACACCTTC.

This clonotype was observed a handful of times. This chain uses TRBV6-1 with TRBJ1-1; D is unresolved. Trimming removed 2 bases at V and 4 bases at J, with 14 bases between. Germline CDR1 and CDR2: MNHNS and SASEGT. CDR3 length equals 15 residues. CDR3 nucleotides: TGTGCCAGCAGTGAAAACGTGTATCTCGGCACTGAAGCTTTCTTT. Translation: CASSENVYLGTEAFF.

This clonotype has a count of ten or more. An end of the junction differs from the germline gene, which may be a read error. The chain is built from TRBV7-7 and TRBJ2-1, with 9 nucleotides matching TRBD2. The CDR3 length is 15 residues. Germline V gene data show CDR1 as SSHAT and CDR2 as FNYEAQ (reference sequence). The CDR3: CASSLAGARVNEQFF. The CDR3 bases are TGTGCTAGCAGCTTAGCGGGGGCCCGGGTCAATGAGCAGTTCTTC. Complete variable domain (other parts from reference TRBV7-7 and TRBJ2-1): GAGVSQSPRYKVTKRGQDVTLRCDPISSHATLYWYQQALGQGPEFLTYFNYEAQPDKSGLPSDRFSAERPEGSISTLTIQRTEQRDSAMYRCASSLAGARVNEQFFGPGTRLTVL.

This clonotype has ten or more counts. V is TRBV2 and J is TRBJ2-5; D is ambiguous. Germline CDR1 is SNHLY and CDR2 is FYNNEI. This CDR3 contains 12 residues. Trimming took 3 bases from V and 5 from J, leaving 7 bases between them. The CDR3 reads CASSDAGETQYF. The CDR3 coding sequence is TGTGCCAGCAGTGACGCTGGGGAGACCCAGTACTTC.

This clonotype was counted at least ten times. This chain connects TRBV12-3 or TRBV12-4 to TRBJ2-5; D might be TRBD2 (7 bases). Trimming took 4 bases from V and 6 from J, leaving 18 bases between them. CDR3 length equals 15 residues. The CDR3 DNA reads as TGTGCCAGCAGTTCAGGACTAGGGGGGCGTCAGACCCAGTACTTC. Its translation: CASSSGLGGRQTQYF.

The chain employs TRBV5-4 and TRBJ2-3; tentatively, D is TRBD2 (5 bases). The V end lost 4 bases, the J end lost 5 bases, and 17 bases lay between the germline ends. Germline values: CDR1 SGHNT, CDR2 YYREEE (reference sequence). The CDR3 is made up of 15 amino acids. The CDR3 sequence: CASSPGVLAGDTQYF. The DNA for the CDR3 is TGTGCCAGCAGCCCTGGAGTCCTAGCTGGAGATACGCAGTATTTT. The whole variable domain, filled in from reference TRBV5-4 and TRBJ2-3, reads ETGVTQSPTHLIKTRGQQVTLRCSSQSGHNTVSWYQQALGQGPQFIFQYYREEENGRGNFPPRFSGLQFPNYSSELNVNALELDDSALYLCASSPGVLAGDTQYFGPGTRLTVL.

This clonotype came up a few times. The chain's CDR3 is CATSSQQTTSYNEQFF. The CDR3 nucleotides are TGTGCCACCAGCAGCCAGCAGACTACCTCCTACAATGAGCAGTTCTTC. This sequence joins TRBV15 and TRBJ2-1, with TRBD2 as a possible D gene (5 bases). The V end was cut by 3 bases, the J end by 0 bases, with 12 bases between. The germline gives CDR1 LNHNV, CDR2 YYDKDF (reference sequence). The CDR3 length is 16 residues.

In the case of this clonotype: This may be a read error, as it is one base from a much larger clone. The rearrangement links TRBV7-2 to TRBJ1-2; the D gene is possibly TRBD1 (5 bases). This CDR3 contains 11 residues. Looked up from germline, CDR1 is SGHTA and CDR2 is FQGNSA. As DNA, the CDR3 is TGTGCCAGCACCGGGGGTAGTCGAGCGGCCTTC. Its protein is CASTGGSRAAF.

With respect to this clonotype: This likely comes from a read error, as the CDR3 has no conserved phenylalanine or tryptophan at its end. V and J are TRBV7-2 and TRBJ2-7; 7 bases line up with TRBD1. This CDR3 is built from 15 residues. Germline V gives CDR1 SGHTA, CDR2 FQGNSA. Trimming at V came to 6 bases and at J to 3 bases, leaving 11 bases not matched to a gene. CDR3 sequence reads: CASSLTGTAHYEQYS. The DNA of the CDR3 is TGTGCCAGCAGTCTTACCGGGACAGCTCACTACGAGCAGTACTCC.

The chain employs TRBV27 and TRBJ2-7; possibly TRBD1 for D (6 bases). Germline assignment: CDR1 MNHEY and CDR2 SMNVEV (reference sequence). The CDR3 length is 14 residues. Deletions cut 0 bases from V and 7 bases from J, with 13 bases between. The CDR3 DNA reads TGTGCCAGCAGTTTATCGTCCGGACAGAGGGAGCAGTACTTC. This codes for CASSLSSGQREQYF.

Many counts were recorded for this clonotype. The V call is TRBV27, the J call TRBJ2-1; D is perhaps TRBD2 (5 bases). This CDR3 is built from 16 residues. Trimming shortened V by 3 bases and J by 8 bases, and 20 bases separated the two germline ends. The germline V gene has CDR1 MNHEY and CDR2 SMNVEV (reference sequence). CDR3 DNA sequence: TGTGCCAGCAGTTTCAGACGGGGTGCGTTTGGGGATGAGCAGTTCTTC. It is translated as CASSFRRGAFGDEQFF.

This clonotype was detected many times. The CDR3 region has the DNA TGCAGCGTTGTTGGTCAGGGGGCGCCTTGGGAGCAGTACTTC. It is translated as CSVVGQGAPWEQYF. The V and J genes are TRBV29-1 and TRBJ2-7; 8 bases map to TRBD1. The CDR3 extends over 14 amino acids. V shed 4 bases and J 7 bases; nucleotides not matched to a gene: 12. From germline, CDR1 is SQVTM and CDR2 ANQGSEA.

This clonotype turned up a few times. For the CDR3, the DNA is TGCGCCAGCAGCTCCCAGGGGGCGTTTGATGAAAAACTGTTTTTT. This sequence encodes CASSSQGAFDEKLFF. The chain links TRBV5-1 to TRBJ1-4; TRBD1 agrees at 8 bases. J lost 6 bases, V lost 3 bases, and 7 bases had no gene match. There are 15 residues in the CDR3. Germline V gives CDR1 SGHRS, CDR2 YFSETQ.

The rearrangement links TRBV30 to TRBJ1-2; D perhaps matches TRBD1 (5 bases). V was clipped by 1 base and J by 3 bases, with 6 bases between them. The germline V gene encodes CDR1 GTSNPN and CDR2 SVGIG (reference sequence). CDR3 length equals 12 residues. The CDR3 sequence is CAWSGGDYGYTF. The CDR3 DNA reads TGTGCCTGGAGTGGGGGCGACTATGGCTACACCTTC.

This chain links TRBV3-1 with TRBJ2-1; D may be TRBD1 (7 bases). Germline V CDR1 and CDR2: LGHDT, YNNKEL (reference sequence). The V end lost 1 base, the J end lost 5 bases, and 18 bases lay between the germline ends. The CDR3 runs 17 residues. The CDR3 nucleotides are TGTGCCAGCAGCCAAGCGCTCCGGCAGGGGGGTAACAATGAGCAGTTCTTC. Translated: CASSQALRQGGNNEQFF.

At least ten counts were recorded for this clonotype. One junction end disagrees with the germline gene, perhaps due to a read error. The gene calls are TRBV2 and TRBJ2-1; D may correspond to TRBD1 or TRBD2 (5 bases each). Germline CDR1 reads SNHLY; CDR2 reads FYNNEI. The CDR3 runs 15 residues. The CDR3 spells CASTTGRGSSNEQFF. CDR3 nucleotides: TGTGCCAGCACTACAGGTCGCGGGTCCTCCAATGAGCAGTTCTTC.

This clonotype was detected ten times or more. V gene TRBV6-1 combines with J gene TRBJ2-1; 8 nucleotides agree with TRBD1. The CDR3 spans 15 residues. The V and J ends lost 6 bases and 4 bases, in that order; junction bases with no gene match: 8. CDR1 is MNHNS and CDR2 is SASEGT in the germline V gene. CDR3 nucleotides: TGTGCCAGCAGGACCGACAGGGGTACATACAATGAGCAGTTCTTC. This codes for CASRTDRGTYNEQFF.

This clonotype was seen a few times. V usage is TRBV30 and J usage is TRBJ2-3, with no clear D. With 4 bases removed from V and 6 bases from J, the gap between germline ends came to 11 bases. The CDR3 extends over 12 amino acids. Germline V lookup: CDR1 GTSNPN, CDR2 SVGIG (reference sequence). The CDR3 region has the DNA TGTGCCTGGACGGCCGGCAGCGATACGCAGTATTTT. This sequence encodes CAWTAGSDTQYF.

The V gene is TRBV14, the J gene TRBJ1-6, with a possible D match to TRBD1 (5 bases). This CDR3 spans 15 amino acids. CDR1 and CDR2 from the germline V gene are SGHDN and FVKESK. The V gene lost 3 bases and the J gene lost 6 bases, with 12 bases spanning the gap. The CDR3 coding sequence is TGTGCCAGCAGCCAGAGTAGGGGTCGTAATTCACCCCTCCACTTT. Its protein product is CASSQSRGRNSPLHF.

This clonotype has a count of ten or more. The CDR3 bases are TGTGCCAGCAGCTACCGCGAACGGCGGTTGAACACTGAAGCTTTCTTT. Residues: CASSYRERRLNTEAFF. V is TRBV7-2 and J is TRBJ1-1; D remains ambiguous. CDR3 length: 16 residues. Trimming took off 4 bases at V and 0 bases at J, with 15 bases between the two ends. In germline, CDR1 is SGHTA, CDR2 FQGNSA.